This T cell receptor (beta chain) was retrieved from a study of human T cells and chemical hapten exposure. How the authors handled the data: A per-sample median of approximately 87,000 TCRs was observed, with counts ranging from about 23,224 to 690,600. TCRdb independently ran MiXCR on the RACE reads; one entry per CDR3 protein. V and J calls and clone size were set by TCRdb, not the authors. Found here are 75,000 to 100,000 distinct CDR3 sequences, about 9.6% of them singletons; the top ten hold 2% to 2.5%. Germline lookup yields CDR1 DFQATT and CDR2 SNEGSKA (reference sequence). V was shortened by 0 bases and J by 3 bases, with 12 bases between the two germline ends. This CDR3 spans 15 amino acids. Time point meaning: patch test 2, 6 weeks after DPC sensitization. As for treatment: therapeutic diphenylcyclopropenone sensitization with weekly scalp DPC. This clonotype was seen only once.

This clonotype was sampled from a woman in her 40s with alopecia areata. Some clones in this sample may be carry-over from other donors' samples. This chain connects TRBV20-1 to TRBJ1-5, with unresolved D. The sequencing here drew on whole blood, taken in connection with sensitization to the hapten diphenylcyclopropenone (DPC). CDR3 residues: CSAREFQVDNQPQHF. The CDR3 DNA reads TGCAGTGCTAGAGAGTTTCAGGTCGACAATCAGCCCCAGCATTTT.